The rows below give T cell receptor beta chains drawn from one sample of a study of blood T cell repertoires in COVID-19. The protocol was immunoSEQ multiplex PCR, while the TCRdb copy is restricted to in-frame clones and leaves out a portion. The repertoire holds about 59,000 clones, with about 81% as singletons. The specimen was peripheral blood. The receptors were sampled from a man between 60 and 75 years old with COVID-19, enrolled during active disease. Each CDR3 is given with its conserved first and last residue. Each record gives: D gene, V gene, J gene, clone size, CDR3 protein, CDR3 DNA. The D gene is left open where the match is weak. Rows may omit the clone size; those that give it use once, few, many or a size class.

TRBD1,TRBV6-6,TRBJ2-7,-,CASSTTGPYEQYF,TGTGCCAGCAGTACGACAGGGCCCTACGAGCAGTACTTC
-,TRBV5-4,TRBJ2-2,-,CASSLELVDGELFF,TGTGCCAGCAGCTTGGAACTAGTGGACGGGGAGCTGTTTTTT
TRBD1,TRBV3-1/TRBV3-2,TRBJ1-1,once,CASSQDLGRGIGAFF,TGTGCCAGCAGCCAAGATCTAGGCAGGGGGATTGGAGCTTTCTTT
TRBD2,TRBV13,TRBJ2-2,-,CASSTRTSGATGELFF,TGTGCCAGCAGCACCCGGACTAGCGGGGCTACCGGGGAGCTGTTTTTT
-,TRBV10-1,TRBJ2-4,once,CASSDRGRRRNIQYF,TGCGCCAGCAGTGACAGGGGCAGACGTAGGAACATTCAGTACTTC
TRBD1,TRBV6-5,TRBJ2-1,-,CASSSGGYYNEQFF,TGTGCCAGCAGTTCAGGGGGCTACTACAATGAGCAGTTCTTC
-,TRBV12-2,TRBJ1-5,-,CASRAWTWGLNQPQHF,TGTGCAAGTCGCGCCTGGACGTGGGGGCTAAATCAGCCCCAGCATTTT
-,TRBV5-1,TRBJ1-3,-,CASSLDGSSGNTIYF,TGCGCCAGCAGCTTGGATGGCAGCTCTGGAAACACCATATATTTT
TRBD2,TRBV9,TRBJ2-5,-,CASSVVPTLGNSGGQETQYF,TGTGCCAGCAGCGTAGTACCGACCTTGGGGAATAGCGGGGGGCAAGAGACCCAGTACTTC
-,TRBV10-3,TRBJ1-1,-,CAISPGVAGVGMNTEAFF,TGTGCCATCAGTCCGGGAGTTGCGGGCGTCGGGATGAACACTGAAGCTTTCTTT
-,TRBV5-8,TRBJ1-5,-,CASSLYGQDQPQHF,TGTGCCAGCAGCTTGTACGGTCAGGATCAGCCCCAGCATTTT
-,TRBV2,TRBJ1-2,-,CASSEEARGGYTF,TGTGCCAGCAGTGAAGAGGCTAGAGGTGGCTACACCTTC
-,TRBV6-1,TRBJ1-2,-,CASSESWTVYGYTF,TGTGCCAGCAGTGAATCATGGACAGTCTATGGCTACACCTTC
-,TRBV21-1,TRBJ2-7,few,CASSLRGEQYF,TGTGCCAGCAGCCTGCGGGGGGAGCAGTACTTC
TRBD1,TRBV18,TRBJ1-6,-,CASSPQGGGYNSPLHF,TGTGCCAGCTCACCCCAGGGGGGTGGCTATAATTCACCCCTCCACTTT
TRBD1,TRBV5-1,TRBJ2-7,-,CASSSGQGYEQYF,TGCGCCAGCAGCTCAGGACAGGGGTACGAGCAGTACTTC
-,TRBV11-3,TRBJ2-2,-,CASSLVSATGELFF,TGTGCCAGCAGCTTAGTCTCAGCGACCGGGGAGCTGTTTTTT
TRBD1,TRBV11-2,TRBJ2-7,-,CASSFGQGREQYF,TGTGCCAGCAGCTTCGGACAGGGCAGGGAGCAGTACTTC
TRBD1,TRBV7-8,TRBJ1-5,-,CASSLAPSGGYNQPQHF,TGTGCCAGCAGCTTAGCACCCTCAGGGGGCTACAATCAGCCCCAGCATTTT
-,TRBV15,TRBJ1-4,-,CATSREAGQGNEKLFF,TGTGCCACCAGCAGAGAAGCGGGGCAAGGGAATGAAAAACTGTTTTTT
-,TRBV19,TRBJ1-5,-,CASSIYRTRNQPQHF,TGTGCCAGTAGTATCTACAGAACAAGGAATCAGCCCCAGCATTTT
-,TRBV3-1/TRBV3-2,TRBJ1-4,-,CASSPSLLIEKLFF,TGTGCCAGCAGCCCGTCACTGCTTATTGAAAAACTGTTTTTT
TRBD1,TRBV4-3,TRBJ2-3,-,CASSQTGDTQYF,TGCGCCAGCAGCCAAACAGGGGACACGCAGTATTTT
-,TRBV5-4,TRBJ2-7,-,CASSLGTASSYEQYF,TGTGCCAGCAGCTTGGGGACAGCGAGCTCCTACGAGCAGTACTTC
TRBD1,TRBV30,TRBJ1-2,-,CAWSDRGNGYTF,TGTGCCTGGAGTGACAGGGGGAACGGCTACACCTTC
-,TRBV6-5,TRBJ1-2,-,CASSYTRGGFTF,TGTGCCAGCAGTTACACACGCGGGGGATTCACCTTC
-,TRBV3-1/TRBV3-2,TRBJ2-3,-,CASSQAVGTDTQYF,TGTGCCAGCAGCCAAGCGGTCGGTACAGATACGCAGTATTTT